This paragraph reports one T cell receptor beta chain. Its cognate antigen is unknown. This specimen belongs to a study of cytomegalovirus exposure and HLA in healthy donors. Broader study findings: Specificity for CMV antigens was confirmed in vitro for a few of the CMV-associated chains.

The PCR was carried out with 60 Vbeta primers and 13 Jbeta primers. In the original processing: An analysis performed later counted about 80 million unique TCR beta chains (roughly 11 million of them shared). Some clones are missing from TCRdb's copy, which holds only in-frame ones; the method was immunoSEQ multiplex PCR. That table is the source of V, J and clone size, and D and trimming were worked out from the DNA. This sample has about 200,000 clones, with about 13% found just once. J was trimmed by 7 bases and V by 5 bases; bases with no gene match: 3. Germline V gives CDR1 SGHRS, CDR2 YFSETQ. This CDR3 comprises 13 residues.

Sequences were obtained from PBMCs. This receptor was identified in a man between 50 and 59 years old in good health and CMV-seropositive. The rearrangement links TRBV5-1 to TRBJ1-4; 9 bases agree with TRBD1. The CDR3 region is CASRRQGVEKLFF. The CDR3 bases are TGCGCCAGCAGACGACAGGGGGTTGAAAAACTGTTTTTT.